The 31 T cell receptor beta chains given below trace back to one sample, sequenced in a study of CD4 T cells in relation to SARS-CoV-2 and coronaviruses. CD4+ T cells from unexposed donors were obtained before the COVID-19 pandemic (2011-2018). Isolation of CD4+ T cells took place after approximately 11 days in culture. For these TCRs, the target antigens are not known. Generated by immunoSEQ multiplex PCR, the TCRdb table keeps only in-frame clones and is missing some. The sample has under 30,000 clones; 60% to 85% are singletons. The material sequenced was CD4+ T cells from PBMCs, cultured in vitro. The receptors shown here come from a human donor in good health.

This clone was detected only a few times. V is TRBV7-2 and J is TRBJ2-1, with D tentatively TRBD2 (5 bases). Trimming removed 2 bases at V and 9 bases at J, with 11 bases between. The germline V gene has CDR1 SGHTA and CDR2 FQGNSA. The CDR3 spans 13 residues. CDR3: CASSLSLGSEQFF. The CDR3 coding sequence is TGTGCCAGCAGCTTAAGTTTGGGGAGTGAGCAGTTCTTC.

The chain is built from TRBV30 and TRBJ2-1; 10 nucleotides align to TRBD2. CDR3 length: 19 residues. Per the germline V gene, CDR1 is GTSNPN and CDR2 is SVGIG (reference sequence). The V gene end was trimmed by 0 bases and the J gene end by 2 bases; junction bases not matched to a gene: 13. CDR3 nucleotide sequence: TGTGCCTGGAGTGTTTGGCCAGCGGGAGGGCCAAGGGCCTACAATGAGCAGTTCTTC. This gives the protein CAWSVWPAGGPRAYNEQFF.

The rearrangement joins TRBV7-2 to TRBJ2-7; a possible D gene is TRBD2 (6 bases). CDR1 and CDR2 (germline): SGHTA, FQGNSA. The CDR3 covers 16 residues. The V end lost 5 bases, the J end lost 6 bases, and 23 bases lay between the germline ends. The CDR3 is CASSPPGRRGPSEQYF. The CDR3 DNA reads TGTGCCAGCAGCCCCCCGGGAAGGAGGGGCCCATCCGAGCAGTACTTC.

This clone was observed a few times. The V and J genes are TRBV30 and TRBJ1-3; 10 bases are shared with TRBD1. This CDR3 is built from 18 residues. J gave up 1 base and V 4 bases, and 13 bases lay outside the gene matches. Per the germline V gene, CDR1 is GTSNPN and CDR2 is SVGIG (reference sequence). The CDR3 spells CAWNVVPGQGLSGNTIYF. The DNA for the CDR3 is TGTGCCTGGAATGTTGTACCGGGACAGGGGCTTTCTGGAAACACCATATATTTT.

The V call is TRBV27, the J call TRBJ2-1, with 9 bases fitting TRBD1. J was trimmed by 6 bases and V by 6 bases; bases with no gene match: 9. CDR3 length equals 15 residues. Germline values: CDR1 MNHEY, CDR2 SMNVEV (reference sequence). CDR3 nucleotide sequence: TGTGCCAGCAGACCCCGGGACAGGGAGGGCAATGAGCAGTTCTTC. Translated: CASRPRDREGNEQFF.

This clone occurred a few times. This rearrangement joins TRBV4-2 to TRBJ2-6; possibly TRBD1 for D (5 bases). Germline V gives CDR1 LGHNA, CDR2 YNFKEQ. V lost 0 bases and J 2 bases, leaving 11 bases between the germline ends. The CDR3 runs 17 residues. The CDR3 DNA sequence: TGTGCCAGCAGCCAAGAATATGCACAGGCTGGGGCCAACGTCCTGACTTTC. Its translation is CASSQEYAQAGANVLTF.

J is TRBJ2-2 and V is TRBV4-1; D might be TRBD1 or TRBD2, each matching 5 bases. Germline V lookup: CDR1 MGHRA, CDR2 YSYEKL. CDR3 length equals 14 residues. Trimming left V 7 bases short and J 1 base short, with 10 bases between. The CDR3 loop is CASNRGGNTGELFF. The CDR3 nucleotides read TGCGCCAGCAACCGGGGCGGGAACACCGGGGAGCTGTTTTTT.

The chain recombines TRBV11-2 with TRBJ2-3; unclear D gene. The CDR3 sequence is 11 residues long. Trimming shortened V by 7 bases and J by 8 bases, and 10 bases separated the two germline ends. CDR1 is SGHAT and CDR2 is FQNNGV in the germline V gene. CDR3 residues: CASTTEGTQYF. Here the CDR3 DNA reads TGTGCCAGCACCACGGAAGGTACGCAGTATTTT.

CDR3 in amino acids: CASSLGLAGPYNEQFF. In DNA, the CDR3 is TGCGCCAGCAGCTTGGGACTAGCGGGGCCATACAATGAGCAGTTCTTC. The chain uses TRBV5-1 and TRBJ2-1, with TRBD2 matching 11 bases. The trim removed 0 bases at V and 4 bases at J, leaving 3 bases unmatched. CDR3 length: 16 amino acids. The V gene's germline CDR1 is SGHRS and CDR2 YFSETQ.

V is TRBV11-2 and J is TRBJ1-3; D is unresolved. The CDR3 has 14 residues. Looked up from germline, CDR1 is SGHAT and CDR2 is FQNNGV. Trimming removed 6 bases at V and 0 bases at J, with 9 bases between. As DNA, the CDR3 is TGTGCCAGCAGGCCAGGAACCTCTGGAAACACCATATATTTT. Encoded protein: CASRPGTSGNTIYF. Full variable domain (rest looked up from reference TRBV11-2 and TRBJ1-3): EAGVAQSPRYKIIEKRQSVAFWCNPISGHATLYWYQQILGQGPKLLIQFQNNGVVDDSQLPKDRFSAERLKGVDSTLKIQPAKLEDSAVYLCASRPGTSGNTIYFGEGSWLTVV.

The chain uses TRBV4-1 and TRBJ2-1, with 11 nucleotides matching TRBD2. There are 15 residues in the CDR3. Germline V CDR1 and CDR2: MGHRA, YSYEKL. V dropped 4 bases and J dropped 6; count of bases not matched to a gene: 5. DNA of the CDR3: TGCGCCAGCAGCCTAGCGGGAGGGAATGTCAATGAGCAGTTCTTC. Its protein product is CASSLAGGNVNEQFF.

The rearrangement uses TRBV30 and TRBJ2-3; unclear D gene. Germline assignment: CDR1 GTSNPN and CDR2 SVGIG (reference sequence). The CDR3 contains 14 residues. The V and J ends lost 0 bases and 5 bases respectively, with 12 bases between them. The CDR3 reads CAWSVGFFGDTQYF. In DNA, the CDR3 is TGTGCCTGGAGTGTCGGGTTTTTCGGAGATACGCAGTATTTT.

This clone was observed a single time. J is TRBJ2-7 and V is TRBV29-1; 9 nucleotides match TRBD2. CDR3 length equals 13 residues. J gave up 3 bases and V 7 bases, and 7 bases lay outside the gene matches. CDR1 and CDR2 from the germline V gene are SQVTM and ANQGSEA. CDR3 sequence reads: CSAVAGEVYEQYF. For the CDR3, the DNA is TGCAGCGCCGTAGCGGGAGAAGTCTACGAGCAGTACTTC.

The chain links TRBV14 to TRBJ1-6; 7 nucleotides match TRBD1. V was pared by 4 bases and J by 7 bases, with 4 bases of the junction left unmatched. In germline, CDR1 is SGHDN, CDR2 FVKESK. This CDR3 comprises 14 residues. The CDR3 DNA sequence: TGTGCCAGCAGCCCGGGGACAGCAAATTCACCCCTCCACTTT. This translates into CASSPGTANSPLHF. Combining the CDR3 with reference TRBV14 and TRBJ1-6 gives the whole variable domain EAGVTQFPSHSVIEKGQTVTLRCDPISGHDNLYWYRRVMGKEIKFLLHFVKESKQDESGMPNNRFLAERTGGTYSTLKVQPAELEDSGVYFCASSPGTANSPLHFGNGTRLTVT.

CDR3 bases: TGTGCCAGCAGCTTAGCGGGTAACGGGGCGGGGGTACGCCAAGAGACCCAGTACTTC. The encoded protein is CASSLAGNGAGVRQETQYF. The V call is TRBV7-6, the J call TRBJ2-5; 7 nucleotides agree with TRBD2. The junction had 14 bases not matched to a gene; V was cut back by 0 bases and J by 1 base. The CDR3 is 19 amino acids. The germline V gene has CDR1 SGHVS and CDR2 FNYEAQ.

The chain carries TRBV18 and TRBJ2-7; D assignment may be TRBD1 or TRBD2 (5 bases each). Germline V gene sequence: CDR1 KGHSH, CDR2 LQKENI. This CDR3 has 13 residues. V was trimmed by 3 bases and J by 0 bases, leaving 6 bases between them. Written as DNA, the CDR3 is TGTGCCAGCTCACCCGGGGCCTCCTACGAGCAGTACTTC. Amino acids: CASSPGASYEQYF.

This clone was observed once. The CDR3 DNA reads TGCAGTGGGGCAGAGCATGAAAAACTGTTTTTT. This translates into CSGAEHEKLFF. V usage is TRBV20-1 and J usage is TRBJ1-4; D unresolved. V lost 7 bases to trimming and J lost 6 bases, with 9 bases between them. Germline-derived CDR1 and CDR2 are DFQATT and SNEGSKA (reference sequence). The CDR3 is made up of 11 amino acids.

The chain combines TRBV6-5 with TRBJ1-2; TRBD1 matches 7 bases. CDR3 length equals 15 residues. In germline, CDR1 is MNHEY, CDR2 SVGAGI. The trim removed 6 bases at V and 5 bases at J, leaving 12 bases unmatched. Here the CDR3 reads CASSPGGAVRYGYTF. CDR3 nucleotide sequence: TGTGCCAGCAGCCCAGGGGGGGCGGTGAGGTATGGCTACACCTTC.

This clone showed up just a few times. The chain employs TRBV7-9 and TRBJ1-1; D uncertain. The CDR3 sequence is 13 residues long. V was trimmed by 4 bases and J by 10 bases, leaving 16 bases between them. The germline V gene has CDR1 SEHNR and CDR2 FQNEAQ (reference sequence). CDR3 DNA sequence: TGTGCCAGCAGCTCCAATACGGGGTTTGGAGCTTTCTTT. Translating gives CASSSNTGFGAFF.

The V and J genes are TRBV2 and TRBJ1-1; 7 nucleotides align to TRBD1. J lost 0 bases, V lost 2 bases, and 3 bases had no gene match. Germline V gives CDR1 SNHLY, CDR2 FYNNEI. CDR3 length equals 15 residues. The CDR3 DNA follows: TGTGCCAGCAGTGAAAGGGACAGAGTGAACACTGAAGCTTTCTTT. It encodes CASSERDRVNTEAFF.

CDR3 coding DNA: TGTGCCAGCAGCGCGGGACAGGGGATCGGCGAGCAGTACTTC. This sequence encodes CASSAGQGIGEQYF. This chain joins TRBV9 and TRBJ2-7; 10 nucleotides line up with TRBD1. Germline loops: CDR1 SGDLS, CDR2 YYNGEE. CDR3 length: 14 amino acids. The junction had 6 bases not matched to a gene; V was cut back by 3 bases and J by 6 bases.

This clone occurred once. The CDR3 DNA reads TGTGCCAGTAGTCTACGGACAGGACACTATGGCTACACCTTC. It is translated as CASSLRTGHYGYTF. The chain couples TRBV19 to TRBJ1-2, with 7 positions matching TRBD1. CDR3 size: 14 residues. V was clipped by 5 bases and J by 3 bases; unmatched bases: 6. Germline lookup yields CDR1 LNHDA and CDR2 SQIVND (reference sequence).

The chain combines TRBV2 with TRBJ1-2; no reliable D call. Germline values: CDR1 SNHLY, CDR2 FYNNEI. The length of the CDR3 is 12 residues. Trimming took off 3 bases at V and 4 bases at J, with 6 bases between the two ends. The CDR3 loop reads CASSESSYGYTF. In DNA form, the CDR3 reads TGTGCCAGCAGTGAGAGTAGCTATGGCTACACCTTC.

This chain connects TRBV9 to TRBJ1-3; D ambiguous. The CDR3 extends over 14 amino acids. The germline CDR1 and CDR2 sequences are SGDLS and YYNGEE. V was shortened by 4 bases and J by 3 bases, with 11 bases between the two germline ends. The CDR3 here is CASSHGPLGNTIYF. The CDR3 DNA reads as TGTGCCAGCAGCCACGGGCCGCTTGGAAACACCATATATTTT.

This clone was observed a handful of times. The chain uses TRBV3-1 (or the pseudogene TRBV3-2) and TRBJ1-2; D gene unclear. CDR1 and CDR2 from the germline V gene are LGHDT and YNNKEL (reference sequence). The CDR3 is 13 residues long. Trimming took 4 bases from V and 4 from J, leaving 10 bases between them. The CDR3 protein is CASSPSRSYGYTF. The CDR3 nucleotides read TGTGCCAGCAGCCCTAGCAGGAGCTATGGCTACACCTTC.

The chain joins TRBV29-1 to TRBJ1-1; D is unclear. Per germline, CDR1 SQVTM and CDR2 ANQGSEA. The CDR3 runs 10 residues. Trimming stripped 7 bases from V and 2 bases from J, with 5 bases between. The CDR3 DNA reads TGCAGCGGCGCCAACACTGAAGCTTTCTTT. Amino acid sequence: CSGANTEAFF.

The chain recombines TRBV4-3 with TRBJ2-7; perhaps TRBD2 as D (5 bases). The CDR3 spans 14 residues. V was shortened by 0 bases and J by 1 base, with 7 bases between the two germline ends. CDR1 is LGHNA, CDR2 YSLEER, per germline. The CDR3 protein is CASSQDWRSYEQYF. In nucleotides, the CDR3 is TGCGCCAGCAGCCAAGATTGGAGGTCCTACGAGCAGTACTTC.

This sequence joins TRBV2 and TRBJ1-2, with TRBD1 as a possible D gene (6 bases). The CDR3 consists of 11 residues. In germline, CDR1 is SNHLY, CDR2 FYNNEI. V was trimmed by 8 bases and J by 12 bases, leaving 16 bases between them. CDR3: CASVQQGPHTF. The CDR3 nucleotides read TGTGCCAGCGTACAACAGGGACCACACACCTTC.

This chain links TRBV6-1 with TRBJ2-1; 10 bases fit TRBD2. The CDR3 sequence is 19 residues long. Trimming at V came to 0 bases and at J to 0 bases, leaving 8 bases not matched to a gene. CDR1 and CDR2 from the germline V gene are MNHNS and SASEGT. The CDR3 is CASSEALAGEVSSYNEQFF. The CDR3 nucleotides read TGTGCCAGCAGTGAAGCGCTAGCGGGGGAGGTGAGCTCCTACAATGAGCAGTTCTTC.

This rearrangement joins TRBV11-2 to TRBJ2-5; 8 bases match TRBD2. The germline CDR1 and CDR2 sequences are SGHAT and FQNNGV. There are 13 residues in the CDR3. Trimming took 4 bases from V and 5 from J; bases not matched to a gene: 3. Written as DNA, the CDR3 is TGTGCCAGCAGCTCCTCGGGGGGGGAGACCCAGTACTTC. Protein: CASSSSGGETQYF. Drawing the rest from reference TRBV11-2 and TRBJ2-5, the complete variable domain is EAGVAQSPRYKIIEKRQSVAFWCNPISGHATLYWYQQILGQGPKLLIQFQNNGVVDDSQLPKDRFSAERLKGVDSTLKIQPAKLEDSAVYLCASSSSGGETQYFGPGTRLLVL.

The CDR3 here is CASSQGRLGRGFETQYF. In nucleotides, the CDR3 is TGCGCCAGCAGCCAAGGGAGGTTGGGGAGGGGGTTTGAGACCCAGTACTTC. The chain uses TRBV4-3 and TRBJ2-5; TRBD2 is a possible D gene (7 bases). V was clipped by 1 base and J by 5 bases, with 20 bases between them. CDR1 is LGHNA and CDR2 is YSLEER in the germline V gene. The CDR3 has 17 residues.